One and the same sample provided the 32 T cell receptor beta chains below, sequenced in a study of T cell clones after liver transplantation. Profiled with immunoSEQ multiplex PCR; TCRdb holds only in-frame clones, not every one. The table has around 110,000 clones, around nine tenths seen once. Sequencing was performed on CD4+ T cells from blood, taken 12 months after liver transplant. The receptors were sampled from a human patient who received a liver transplant. These T cells may partly come from the graft donor.

The chain links TRBV28 to TRBJ1-5; possibly TRBD1 for D (5 bases). Germline loops: CDR1 MDHEN, CDR2 SYDVKM. This CDR3 comprises 14 residues. With 6 bases removed from V and 5 bases from J, the gap between germline ends came to 14 bases. The CDR3, as DNA: TGTGCCAGCAGCTATCCAGGGACTTATCAGCCCCAGCATTTT. Protein product: CASSYPGTYQPQHF.

The chain uses TRBV6-5 and TRBJ2-7; the D gene is possibly TRBD2 (6 bases). V was pared by 7 bases and J by 7 bases, with 20 bases between. This CDR3 has 14 residues. The germline V gene has CDR1 MNHEY and CDR2 SVGAGI. CDR3 region: CASKRPEGPGEQYF. The CDR3 DNA sequence: TGTGCCAGCAAACGCCCGGAGGGGCCGGGTGAGCAGTACTTC.

This clone was detected only a few times. V is TRBV2 and J is TRBJ2-2, with TRBD1 as a possible D gene (6 bases). This CDR3 has 14 residues. Germline values: CDR1 SNHLY, CDR2 FYNNEI. V lost 4 bases, J lost 4 bases, and 10 bases lay in between. The CDR3 sequence: CASSALDSTGELFF. The DNA of the CDR3 is TGTGCCAGCAGTGCCTTGGACAGCACCGGGGAGCTGTTTTTT.

The rearrangement links TRBV11-2 to TRBJ1-3; a possible D gene is TRBD1 (6 bases). Germline V gene sequence: CDR1 SGHAT, CDR2 FQNNGV. The CDR3 sequence is 15 residues long. V lost 5 bases and J lost 0, with 11 bases in between. CDR3 region: CASSPQDSSGNTIYF. In DNA form, the CDR3 reads TGTGCCAGCAGCCCACAGGACAGCTCTGGAAACACCATATATTTT.

The V gene is TRBV11-3, the J gene TRBJ2-5; possible D gene TRBD2, 6 bases. This CDR3 region has 19 residues. CDR1 SGHNT and CDR2 YENEEA come from the germline V gene. Deletions cut 1 base from V and 5 bases from J, with 26 bases between. The CDR3 here is CASSLGWRGGKVLGETQYF. DNA of the CDR3: TGTGCCAGCAGCTTAGGTTGGCGAGGCGGGAAAGTATTGGGGGAGACCCAGTACTTC.

V usage is TRBV23-1 and J usage is TRBJ1-5; 7 bases match TRBD1. TRBV23-1 is flagged as an ORF with uncertain function. Trimming removed 2 bases from V and 3 bases from J; junction bases left unmatched: 13. CDR3 length: 18 residues. CDR3 sequence: CASSQRSRQGKVNQPQHF. The CDR3 DNA is TGCGCCAGCAGTCAAAGGTCAAGACAGGGCAAGGTCAATCAGCCCCAGCATTTT.

The CDR3 loop is CASSLASDPNTGELFF. The CDR3 nucleotides read TGTGCCAGCAGCTTAGCTTCGGACCCGAACACCGGGGAGCTGTTTTTT. The chain employs TRBV7-6 and TRBJ2-2, with D unclear. This CDR3 spans 16 amino acids. CDR1 is SGHVS, CDR2 FNYEAQ, per germline. The V end lost 0 bases, the J end lost 0 bases, and 8 bases lay between the germline ends.

This clone appeared a single time. The V gene is TRBV7-2, the J gene TRBJ2-6, with a weak D call TRBD2 (5 bases). The CDR3 is made up of 17 amino acids. Looked up from germline, CDR1 is SGHTA and CDR2 is FQGNSA. V was pared by 4 bases and J by 0 bases, with 13 bases between. CDR3 sequence: CASSSLEASSGANVLTF. DNA for the CDR3: TGTGCCAGCAGCTCACTAGAGGCAAGCTCTGGGGCCAACGTCCTGACTTTC.

The chain carries TRBV7-2 and TRBJ2-3; D possibly corresponds to TRBD1 (7 bases). Germline V gene sequence: CDR1 SGHTA, CDR2 FQGNSA. CDR3 size: 17 residues. With 3 bases removed from V and 4 bases from J, the gap between germline ends came to 20 bases. The CDR3 sequence: CASSFLVDRDLADTQYF. CDR3 in DNA: TGTGCCAGCAGCTTCTTGGTCGACAGGGACTTAGCAGATACGCAGTATTTT.

The gene calls are TRBV28 and TRBJ2-7; 8 bases are a match to TRBD2. This CDR3 contains 16 residues. After removal of 7 bases from V and 4 bases from J, the junction contained 15 bases not matched to a gene. Germline values: CDR1 MDHEN, CDR2 SYDVKM. The CDR3 spells CASKPRPAGVRYEQYF. In DNA, the CDR3 is TGTGCCAGCAAGCCACGACCAGCGGGAGTAAGGTACGAGCAGTACTTC.

The chain has TRBV11-3 and TRBJ1-1; the D gene is possibly TRBD1 (5 bases). This CDR3 has 13 amino acids. The germline V gene has CDR1 SGHNT and CDR2 YENEEA. V was trimmed by 7 bases and J by 10 bases, leaving 19 bases between them. In DNA, the CDR3 is TGTGCCAGCAACCCTCCGCCCCCCGGGGGAGCTTTCTTT. Translation: CASNPPPPGGAFF. Full variable domain (remainder filled in from reference TRBV11-3 and TRBJ1-1): EAGVVQSPRYKIIEKKQPVAFWCNPISGHNTLYWYLQNLGQGPELLIRYENEEAVDDSQLPKDRFSAERLKGVDSTLKIQPAELGDSAVYLCASNPPPPGGAFFGQGTRLTVV.

The table lists this clone with a few counts. The chain has TRBV10-3 and TRBJ2-1, with TRBD2 identical over 7 bases. The germline CDR1 and CDR2 sequences are ENHRY and SYGVKD. This CDR3 is 16 amino acids long. With 0 bases clipped from V and 5 bases from J, the junction kept 7 bases outside the gene matches. For the CDR3, the DNA is TGTGCCATCAGTGAGTCCTGGACTAGTCATAACAATGAGCAGTTCTTC. Protein sequence: CAISESWTSHNNEQFF.

The chain uses TRBV9 and TRBJ2-1, with TRBD2 identical over 11 bases. The V gene's germline CDR1 is SGDLS and CDR2 YYNGEE. J lost 8 bases, V lost 4 bases, and 8 bases had no gene match. The length of the CDR3 is 15 residues. The DNA of the CDR3 is TGTGCCAGCAGCCCTCTAGCGGGAGGCGGTTATGAGCAGTTCTTC. It yields the protein CASSPLAGGGYEQFF. The full variable domain, completed using reference TRBV9 and TRBJ2-1, is DSGVTQTPKHLITATGQRVTLRCSPRSGDLSVYWYQQSLDQGLQFLIQYYNGEERAKGNILERFSAQQFPDLHSELNLSSLELGDSALYFCASSPLAGGGYEQFFGPGTRLTVL.

The rearrangement links TRBV6-1 to TRBJ2-1; D is unresolved. The CDR3 is made up of 13 amino acids. V lost 3 bases, J lost 4 bases, and 7 bases lay in between. Germline lookup yields CDR1 MNHNS and CDR2 SASEGT. CDR3 protein: CASSESDYNEQFF. For the CDR3, the DNA is TGTGCCAGCAGTGAGTCAGATTACAATGAGCAGTTCTTC.

The rearrangement joins TRBV28 to TRBJ2-7; no firm D call. The germline V and J ends were trimmed by 6 bases and 7 bases, with 13 bases remaining between them. This CDR3 region has 12 residues. The germline gives CDR1 MDHEN, CDR2 SYDVKM. The CDR3 spells CASSLSRREQYF. The CDR3 DNA reads TGTGCCAGCAGCCTTAGCCGGCGGGAGCAGTACTTC.

The CDR3 sequence: CASSLDGGATYEQYF. CDR3 bases: TGTGCCAGCAGCTTAGATGGTGGGGCAACCTACGAGCAGTACTTC. The gene calls are TRBV11-2 and TRBJ2-7; maybe TRBD1 (5 bases). The length of the CDR3 is 15 residues. The ends were cut back, 0 bases at V and 2 bases at J, with 11 bases in the middle. CDR1 is SGHAT, CDR2 FQNNGV, per germline. Together with reference TRBV11-2 and TRBJ2-7, the CDR3 gives the full variable domain: EAGVAQSPRYKIIEKRQSVAFWCNPISGHATLYWYQQILGQGPKLLIQFQNNGVVDDSQLPKDRFSAERLKGVDSTLKIQPAKLEDSAVYLCASSLDGGATYEQYFGPGTRLTVT.

This clone has just one count. The chain uses TRBV18 and TRBJ1-5; D gene ambiguous. CDR1 and CDR2 from the germline V gene are KGHSH and LQKENI. Trimming took 5 bases from V and 3 from J, leaving 14 bases between them. The CDR3 extends over 15 amino acids. The CDR3 bases are TGTGCCAGCTCAAAAATAGCAGAATACAATCAGCCCCAGCATTTT. Translated: CASSKIAEYNQPQHF. Drawing the rest from reference TRBV18 and TRBJ1-5, the complete variable domain is NAGVMQNPRHLVRRRGQEARLRCSPMKGHSHVYWYRQLPEEGLKFMVYLQKENIIDESGMPKERFSAEFPKEGPSILRIQQVVRGDSAAYFCASSKIAEYNQPQHFGDGTRLSIL.

The CDR3 is CASSLTIQYNEQFF. DNA for the CDR3: TGCGCCAGCAGCTTGACAATACAGTACAATGAGCAGTTCTTC. This chain connects TRBV5-1 to TRBJ2-1; D uncertain. Germline lookup yields CDR1 SGHRS and CDR2 YFSETQ. The V and J ends lost 1 base and 4 bases respectively, with 9 bases between them. This CDR3 comprises 14 residues.

The chain uses TRBV19 and TRBJ2-2, with D tentatively TRBD1 (6 bases). CDR1 and CDR2 (germline): LNHDA, SQIVND (reference sequence). Trimming pared 3 bases from V and 4 bases from J, leaving 12 bases between. The CDR3 covers 15 residues. This CDR3 is CASSISGVSTGELFF. The CDR3 DNA reads TGTGCCAGTAGTATCTCAGGGGTTAGCACCGGGGAGCTGTTTTTT.

J is TRBJ2-5 and V is TRBV19; TRBD1 matches 12 bases. Germline CDR1 reads LNHDA; CDR2 reads SQIVND (reference sequence). The V and J ends lost 6 bases and 5 bases, in that order; junction bases with no gene match: 10. The CDR3 covers 16 residues. In DNA, the CDR3 is TGTGCCAGTAGGGATCAGGGACAGGGGGCCGGGGAGACCCAGTACTTC. Translated: CASRDQGQGAGETQYF.

This sequence joins TRBV2 and TRBJ2-3; no reliable D call. Germline assignment: CDR1 SNHLY and CDR2 FYNNEI. The CDR3 is made up of 14 amino acids. Trimming shortened V by 8 bases and J by 0 bases, and 12 bases separated the two germline ends. Here the CDR3 reads CASSGRSSTDTQYF. CDR3 sequence (DNA): TGTGCCAGCTCCGGGCGGAGTAGCACAGATACGCAGTATTTT.

V is TRBV30 and J is TRBJ2-2, with 9 bases that match TRBD2. The CDR3 length is 16 residues. Per germline, CDR1 GTSNPN and CDR2 SVGIG (reference sequence). J gave up 3 bases and V 0 bases, and 5 bases lay outside the gene matches. CDR3 bases: TGTGCCTGGAGTGTAGGGGGACTAGCCCACACCGGGGAGCTGTTTTTT. Encoded protein: CAWSVGGLAHTGELFF.

V and J are TRBV5-1 and TRBJ2-1; 9 bases align to TRBD2. The germline V gene encodes CDR1 SGHRS and CDR2 YFSETQ. The V gene end was trimmed by 2 bases and the J gene end by 8 bases; junction bases not matched to a gene: 5. The CDR3 covers 14 residues. CDR3 in DNA: TGCGCCAGCAGCTTAGTGCGGGAGGGGCATGAGCAGTTCTTC. Translated: CASSLVREGHEQFF.

The chain is built from TRBV7-2 and TRBJ1-1; 7 positions agree with TRBD1. The CDR3 loop spans 13 amino acids. The germline V gene has CDR1 SGHTA and CDR2 FQGNSA. V gave up 3 bases and J gave up 5 bases; unmatched junction bases: 3. CDR3 sequence: CASSLTGYTEAFF. CDR3 nucleotide sequence: TGTGCCAGCAGCTTGACAGGGTATACTGAAGCTTTCTTT.

The V gene is TRBV5-1, the J gene TRBJ2-6; 7 nucleotides align to TRBD1. After removal of 4 bases from V and 2 bases from J, the junction contained 6 bases not matched to a gene. Germline-derived CDR1 and CDR2 are SGHRS and YFSETQ. This CDR3 is 16 amino acids long. CDR3 nucleotides: TGCGCCAGCAGCCCGGGACAGAGTCCTGGGGCCAACGTCCTGACTTTC. Amino acid sequence: CASSPGQSPGANVLTF.

The V gene is TRBV7-2, the J gene TRBJ2-5, with a weak D call TRBD2 (6 bases). The ends were cut back, 1 base at V and 4 bases at J, with 16 bases in the middle. The length of the CDR3 is 16 residues. Germline assignment: CDR1 SGHTA and CDR2 FQGNSA. The CDR3 DNA reads TGTGCCAGCAGCTTAGACCAGACTAGAGGGTCAGAGACCCAGTACTTC. This gives the protein CASSLDQTRGSETQYF.

The chain couples TRBV5-4 to TRBJ1-2; possible D gene TRBD1, 5 bases. Trimming shortened V by 2 bases and J by 6 bases, and 11 bases separated the two germline ends. Germline V gene lookup returns CDR1 SGHNT and CDR2 YYREEE (reference sequence). This CDR3 is 13 amino acids long. The CDR3 DNA reads TGTGCCAGCAGCTTATGGGGGAGTCATGGCTACACCTTC. It is translated as CASSLWGSHGYTF.

This rearrangement joins TRBV15 to TRBJ2-1; D remains unclear. The V end lost 1 base, the J end lost 6 bases, and 7 bases lay between the germline ends. The CDR3 spans 13 residues. CDR1 and CDR2 from the germline V gene are LNHNV and YYDKDF (reference sequence). CDR3 DNA sequence: TGTGCCACCAGCAGAGGGCCAGTCAATGAGCAGTTCTTC. It translates to CATSRGPVNEQFF. Filled out from reference TRBV15 and TRBJ2-1, the complete variable domain reads DAMVIQNPRYQVTQFGKPVTLSCSQTLNHNVMYWYQQKSSQAPKLLFHYYDKDFNNEADTPDNFQSRRPNTSFCFLDIRSPGLGDTAMYLCATSRGPVNEQFFGPGTRLTVL.

The rearrangement joins TRBV7-2 to TRBJ2-2; the match to TRBD2 covers 10 bases. The CDR3 has 18 residues. After removal of 1 base from V and 2 bases from J, the junction contained 7 bases not matched to a gene. CDR1 and CDR2 from the germline V gene are SGHTA and FQGNSA. The CDR3 protein is CASSLDGWTSGNTGELFF. In DNA, the CDR3 is TGTGCCAGCAGCTTAGATGGGTGGACTAGCGGTAACACCGGGGAGCTGTTTTTT.

This rearrangement joins TRBV30 to TRBJ2-3; 10 bases match TRBD2. With 1 base clipped from V and 4 bases from J, the junction kept 8 bases outside the gene matches. CDR1 is GTSNPN and CDR2 is SVGIG in the germline V gene (reference sequence). This CDR3 has 16 amino acids. The CDR3 DNA reads as TGTGCCTGGAGTGCTCCTAGCGGGAGAGGGTCAGATACGCAGTATTTT. It yields the protein CAWSAPSGRGSDTQYF.

CDR3 in amino acids: CSARDVPGYTF. CDR3 nucleotide sequence: TGCAGTGCTAGAGATGTCCCTGGCTACACCTTC. The chain recombines TRBV20-1 with TRBJ1-2; no clear D. The V end lost 0 bases, the J end lost 7 bases, and 6 bases lay between the germline ends. The CDR3 is 11 residues long. Germline CDR1 reads DFQATT; CDR2 reads SNEGSKA (reference sequence).

To note about this clone: Other DNA sequences from this sample encode an identical CDR3 as well. The genes are TRBV18 and TRBJ2-3, with 8 bases identical to TRBD1. CDR1 KGHSH and CDR2 LQKENI come from the germline V gene. With 0 bases clipped from V and 1 base from J, the junction kept 0 bases outside the gene matches. This CDR3 is built from 15 residues. The CDR3: CASSPPGQGTDTQYF. The CDR3 DNA follows: TGTGCCAGCTCACCACCGGGACAGGGCACAGATACGCAGTATTTT.